The rows below give T cell receptor beta chains drawn from one sample of a study of CD8+CD57+ T cells in acquired aplastic anemia. MiXCR, applied by TCRdb to the reads, yields one record per CDR3 protein. The sample holds about 290,000 distinct CDR3 sequences, under 60% seen once. Material for sequencing was sorted CD4+, CD8+, or CD8+CD57+ T cells (not recorded which) from PBMCs. These receptors originate from a human donor with aplastic anemia. Each CDR3 is given with its conserved first and last residue. Fields, in order: clone size, V gene, J gene, D gene, CDR3 DNA, CDR3 protein. A D gene is named only where the DNA matches it firmly. Rows give clone size only sometimes, using once, few, many, or a class for an expanded clone.

abundance: .
v_gene: TRBV20-1
j_gene: TRBJ2-5
d_gene: .
CDR3nt: TGCAGTGCTAGAGCCAAAGGCAGGGAAGAGACCCAGTACTTC
CDR3aa: CSARAKGREETQYF

abundance: .
v_gene: TRBV2
j_gene: TRBJ2-3
d_gene: TRBD2
CDR3nt: TGTGCCAGCAGGAAGCGGGAGCTCCCAGATACGCAGTATTTT
CDR3aa: CASRKRELPDTQYF

abundance: .
v_gene: TRBV24-1
j_gene: TRBJ2-4
d_gene: TRBD1
CDR3nt: TGTGCCACCAGTGATCCCCGGACAGGAGGCAATGAGCAGTACTTC
CDR3aa: CATSDPRTGGNEQYF

abundance: .
v_gene: TRBV15
j_gene: TRBJ2-1
d_gene: .
CDR3nt: TGTGCCACCTCCAGGGATGGGTACAGTGAGCAGTTCTTC
CDR3aa: CATSRDGYSEQFF

abundance: few
v_gene: TRBV11-3
j_gene: TRBJ2-1
d_gene: TRBD1
CDR3nt: TGTGCCAGCAGCTTTAGGTCTGACGGGGACAGGGGCGTAGATGAGCAGTTCTTC
CDR3aa: CASSFRSDGDRGVDEQFF

abundance: .
v_gene: TRBV20-1
j_gene: TRBJ1-2
d_gene: .
CDR3nt: TGCAGTGCTGGGGGCCAAAGGAATCCTAACTATGGCTACACCTTC
CDR3aa: CSAGGQRNPNYGYTF

abundance: .
v_gene: TRBV2
j_gene: TRBJ2-5
d_gene: .
CDR3nt: TGTGCCAGCAACCTATACCGGGAGACCCAGTACTTC
CDR3aa: CASNLYRETQYF

abundance: .
v_gene: TRBV5-1
j_gene: TRBJ1-4
d_gene: .
CDR3nt: TGCGCCAGCAGCTTGGGTACGGGGAATACTAATGAAGAACTGTTCTTT
CDR3aa: CASSLGTGNTNEELFF

abundance: .
v_gene: TRBV20-1
j_gene: TRBJ1-1
d_gene: .
CDR3nt: TGCAGTGCTAGAGACGGCAGGGTGAGCACTGAAGCTTTCTTT
CDR3aa: CSARDGRVSTEAFF

abundance: many
v_gene: TRBV5-1
j_gene: TRBJ2-7
d_gene: .
CDR3nt: TGCGCCAGCGCCCCTGGAGGAACCTACGAGCAGTACTTC
CDR3aa: CASAPGGTYEQYF

abundance: many
v_gene: TRBV2
j_gene: TRBJ2-5
d_gene: .
CDR3nt: TGTGCCAGCAGTCCGGTCCCGCGAGAGACCCAGTACTTC
CDR3aa: CASSPVPRETQYF

abundance: many
v_gene: TRBV5-1
j_gene: TRBJ1-2
d_gene: .
CDR3nt: TGCGCCAGCAGCCTTGGACAGTACTATGGCTACACCTTC
CDR3aa: CASSLGQYYGYTF

abundance: .
v_gene: TRBV20-1
j_gene: TRBJ2-7
d_gene: .
CDR3nt: TGCAGTGCCGCCAGGGCAGAGGACTACGAGCAGTACTTC
CDR3aa: CSAARAEDYEQYF

abundance: .
v_gene: TRBV12-3/TRBV12-4
j_gene: TRBJ2-7
d_gene: .
CDR3nt: TGTGCCAGCAGCGTAGGAATGTCCTACGAGCAGTACTTC
CDR3aa: CASSVGMSYEQYF

abundance: .
v_gene: TRBV24-1
j_gene: TRBJ1-5
d_gene: .
CDR3nt: TGTGCCACCGGATCCTTGGGGGGGAGCAATCAGCCCCAGCATTTT
CDR3aa: CATGSLGGSNQPQHF

abundance: .
v_gene: TRBV25-1
j_gene: TRBJ2-7
d_gene: TRBD1
CDR3nt: TGTGCCAGCCGGACAGGGAGCTACGAGCAGTACTTC
CDR3aa: CASRTGSYEQYF

abundance: many
v_gene: TRBV5-1
j_gene: TRBJ2-3
d_gene: .
CDR3nt: TGCGCCAGCAGCCCCCGGGCAGCGGGCTCCACAGATACGCAGTATTTT
CDR3aa: CASSPRAAGSTDTQYF

abundance: .
v_gene: TRBV29-1
j_gene: TRBJ2-5
d_gene: .
CDR3nt: TGCAGCGTTCTCCGGGAGACCCAGTACTTC
CDR3aa: CSVLRETQYF

abundance: .
v_gene: TRBV2
j_gene: TRBJ1-2
d_gene: TRBD1
CDR3nt: TGTGCCAGCAGTGAGAGGGGGACAGGGGGAAACTATGGCTACACCTTC
CDR3aa: CASSERGTGGNYGYTF

abundance: many
v_gene: TRBV28
j_gene: TRBJ2-7
d_gene: .
CDR3nt: TGTGCCAGCGGGGGGAATTACGAGCAGTACTTC
CDR3aa: CASGGNYEQYF

abundance: once
v_gene: TRBV5-1
j_gene: TRBJ2-5
d_gene: TRBD2
CDR3nt: TGCGCCAGCAGTTCGAGCGGGGGATCAGAGACCCAGTACTTC
CDR3aa: CASSSSGGSETQYF

abundance: .
v_gene: TRBV29-1
j_gene: TRBJ1-2
d_gene: .
CDR3nt: TGCAGCGTTGATCGCGGCCAGGGCGGCTATGGCTACACCTTC
CDR3aa: CSVDRGQGGYGYTF

abundance: .
v_gene: TRBV5-4
j_gene: TRBJ2-7
d_gene: .
CDR3nt: TGTGCCAGCAGCCCCAGAGGGGGGTCCTACGAGCAGTACTTC
CDR3aa: CASSPRGGSYEQYF